Sequencing of this T cell receptor (beta chain) was carried out in a study of blood T cell repertoires in COVID-19. Study details: Italy, Spain and the United States were the sources of the convalescent and acute COVID-19 samples. The cDNA or gDNA used as material had been derived from T cells, B-cell-depleted T cells, or PBMCs.

As handled by the study authors: For nucleated cells, counts were estimated from reference gene primer amplification. The method was immunoSEQ multiplex PCR; TCRdb's version includes in-frame clones alone and lacks a portion of them. The D gene and trimming were derived from the DNA, and the V and J assignments and clone size from that table. The sample carries 200,000 or so clones, around 83% recorded once. The CDR3 spans 15 residues. V shed 6 bases and J shed 2 bases, with 17 bases lying between them. Germline V CDR1 and CDR2: MDHEN, SYDVKM. Input material: peripheral blood. This chain joins TRBV28 and TRBJ2-7, with D perhaps TRBD2 (7 bases). This sequence originates from a man in his fifties or sixties who had recovered from COVID-19. CDR3 sequence: CASSLRGRATYEQYF. The CDR3 DNA follows: TGTGCCAGCAGCCTTAGGGGGAGGGCGACCTACGAGCAGTACTTC.